Listed below are T cell receptor beta chains from one sample, sequenced in a study of cytomegalovirus exposure and HLA in healthy donors. Some clones are missing from TCRdb's copy, which holds only in-frame ones; the method was immunoSEQ multiplex PCR. Of 200,000 to 250,000 clones in the sample, 77% were seen once. Sample: PBMCs. These receptors all stem from a woman aged 60-70 years in good health and CMV-seropositive. Both conserved end residues are part of each CDR3. D genes are given only for firm matches. Rows give clone size only sometimes, using once, few, many, or a class for an expanded clone.

D gene	V gene	clone size	J gene	CDR3 DNA	CDR3 protein
-	TRBV4-1	-	TRBJ1-2	TGCGCCAGCAGCCGGAAAGAAGGGACGCCGGGGGATGGCTACACCTTC	CASSRKEGTPGDGYTF
-	TRBV6-5	few	TRBJ1-5	TGTGCCAGCAGTTACTCAGCCCCCGAGAATCAGCCCCAGCATTTT	CASSYSAPENQPQHF
TRBD1	TRBV6-4	-	TRBJ1-1	TGTGCCAGCAGTAGGACAGGGGCAACTGAAGCTTTCTTT	CASSRTGATEAFF
-	TRBV13	-	TRBJ2-2	TGTGCCAGCAGCCCAAAGGAGGGGCGGTTGCTGTTTTTT	CASSPKEGRLLFF
TRBD2	TRBV7-9	-	TRBJ2-7	TGTGCCAGCAGCCACCAGGGGCTAGCGGGAGAATACGAGCAGTACTTC	CASSHQGLAGEYEQYF
-	TRBV27	-	TRBJ2-1	TGTGCCAGCAGTTTCGGGAAAAATGAGCAGTTCTTC	CASSFGKNEQFF
-	TRBV27	-	TRBJ2-2	TGTGCCAGTAAAGGACAGAACACCGGGGAGCTGTTTTTT	CASKGQNTGELFF
TRBD2	TRBV5-6	few	TRBJ2-7	TGTGCCAGCAGCGCACGGATGGGACTAGCGCACTCCTACGAGCAGTACTTC	CASSARMGLAHSYEQYF
-	TRBV10-1	once	TRBJ1-1	TGCGCCAGCAGTGAGTACCCAGGTGGAACAATGAACACTGAAGCTTTCTTT	CASSEYPGGTMNTEAFF
-	TRBV6-5	-	TRBJ2-7	TGTGCCAGCAGTTACTCTTACAGTAGCTCCTACGAGCAGTACTTC	CASSYSYSSSYEQYF
-	TRBV6-5	-	TRBJ1-2	TGTGCCAGCAGTTCCGGGGGGCTTTGGCGTGGCTACACCTTC	CASSSGGLWRGYTF
-	TRBV19	once	TRBJ1-1	TGTGCCAGTAGTATTTATCGTGTGGGGCGAGTCACTGAAGCTTTCTTT	CASSIYRVGRVTEAFF
-	TRBV11-3	-	TRBJ1-3	TGTGCCAGCAGCACCGATGGACAGAGTGGAAACACCATATATTTT	CASSTDGQSGNTIYF
-	TRBV10-3	few	TRBJ1-3	TGTGCCATCGCCCCGAACAGGGTGGACGGAAACACCATATATTTT	CAIAPNRVDGNTIYF